This T cell receptor (beta chain) derives from a study of blood T cell repertoires in COVID-19. Across the whole study: Both acute and convalescent COVID-19 samples were obtained from the United States, Italy and Spain. T cells, B-cell-depleted T cells, or PBMCs supplied cDNA or gDNA.

The length of the CDR3 is 19 residues. Unmatched junction bases numbered 15, after V lost 5 bases and J lost 0 bases. Germline lookup yields CDR1 SGHVS and CDR2 FNYEAQ. How the authors handled the data: Estimated nucleated cell counts came from reference gene primer amplification. Assay: immunoSEQ multiplex PCR; the TCRdb copy retains only in-frame clones and omits some. The V and J calls and clone size are taken from that table; D and trimming were inferred from the DNA. The sample has 200,000 to 300,000 clones, 75% to 90% seen once. The receptor was isolated from a woman aged 40 to 50 who had recovered from COVID-19. The sequenced sample consisted of peripheral blood. V and J are TRBV7-6 and TRBJ1-5; 8 bases are shared with TRBD1. CDR3 loop: CASSPRGTGGTYSNQPQHF. DNA of the CDR3: TGTGCCAGCAGCCCCAGAGGTACAGGGGGAACTTATAGCAATCAGCCCCAGCATTTT.